These T cell receptor beta chains were read from a single sample in a study of shared clonotypes between healthy human individuals. Some clones are missing from TCRdb's copy, which holds only in-frame ones; the method was immunoSEQ multiplex PCR. The table shows under 200,000 clones, with approximately 95% occurring only once. Material: naive CD4+ T cells sorted from blood. These receptor sequences come from a woman between 25 and 40 years old in good health. The CDR3 runs from the conserved cysteine through the conserved F or W. The D gene is left open where the match is weak. Clone size, where shown, is once, few, many, or a class for clones that have expanded.

D gene: .; clone size: .; J gene: TRBJ1-2; V gene: TRBV19; CDR3 protein: CASSSESYGYTF; CDR3 DNA: TGTGCCAGTAGTAGCGAATCCTATGGCTACACCTTC
D gene: .; clone size: .; J gene: TRBJ2-7; V gene: TRBV27; CDR3 protein: CASSWDRSYEQYF; CDR3 DNA: TGTGCCAGCAGTTGGGACCGATCCTACGAGCAGTACTTC
D gene: .; clone size: .; J gene: TRBJ2-1; V gene: TRBV11-2; CDR3 protein: CASSLVAAPLYNEQFF; CDR3 DNA: TGTGCCAGCAGCTTAGTAGCGGCGCCTCTTTACAATGAGCAGTTCTTC
D gene: .; clone size: .; J gene: TRBJ2-7; V gene: TRBV19; CDR3 protein: CASSLDYSYEQYF; CDR3 DNA: TGCGCCAGTAGCCTGGACTATTCCTACGAGCAGTACTTC
D gene: TRBD1; clone size: .; J gene: TRBJ2-7; V gene: TRBV9; CDR3 protein: CASSGGTGGREQYF; CDR3 DNA: TGTGCCAGCAGCGGCGGGACAGGGGGCCGGGAGCAGTACTTC
D gene: TRBD1; clone size: .; J gene: TRBJ2-6; V gene: TRBV5-1; CDR3 protein: CASSLVARGISGANVLTF; CDR3 DNA: TGCGCCAGCAGCTTGGTTGCCAGGGGGATTTCTGGGGCCAACGTCCTGACTTTC
D gene: TRBD2; clone size: .; J gene: TRBJ2-7; V gene: TRBV28; CDR3 protein: CATSAGGPYEQYF; CDR3 DNA: TGTGCCACATCGGCGGGAGGGCCGTACGAGCAGTACTTC
D gene: TRBD2; clone size: .; J gene: TRBJ2-7; V gene: TRBV7-2; CDR3 protein: CASSLRGGNSYEQYF; CDR3 DNA: TGTGCCAGCAGCCTTCGGGGGGGCAACTCCTACGAGCAGTACTTC
D gene: .; clone size: .; J gene: TRBJ2-7; V gene: TRBV11-3; CDR3 protein: CASTRSQGTREQYF; CDR3 DNA: TGTGCCAGCACAAGGTCGCAGGGAACACGGGAGCAGTACTTC
D gene: .; clone size: .; J gene: TRBJ1-5; V gene: TRBV9; CDR3 protein: CASSVATGPNQPQHF; CDR3 DNA: TGTGCCAGCAGCGTAGCTACAGGCCCTAATCAGCCCCAGCATTTT
D gene: .; clone size: .; J gene: TRBJ1-1; V gene: TRBV28; CDR3 protein: CASSSRQRNTEAFF; CDR3 DNA: TGTGCCAGCAGTTCGAGACAGAGGAACACTGAAGCTTTCTTT
D gene: .; clone size: .; J gene: TRBJ1-3; V gene: TRBV19; CDR3 protein: CASSIDHSSGNTIYF; CDR3 DNA: TGTGCCAGTAGTATAGATCACAGCTCTGGAAACACCATATATTTT
D gene: .; clone size: .; J gene: TRBJ1-4; V gene: TRBV10-2; CDR3 protein: CASSRGEGMDEKLFF; CDR3 DNA: TGCGCCAGCAGCCGCGGGGAGGGGATGGATGAAAAACTGTTTTTT
D gene: .; clone size: .; J gene: TRBJ2-1; V gene: TRBV11-2; CDR3 protein: CASSLGRTSPLNYNEQFF; CDR3 DNA: TGTGCCAGCAGCTTAGGTAGGACTTCACCACTCAACTACAATGAGCAGTTCTTC
D gene: .; clone size: .; J gene: TRBJ1-2; V gene: TRBV5-5; CDR3 protein: CASSLNPSGTYGYTF; CDR3 DNA: TGTGCCAGCAGCTTGAACCCCTCGGGGACCTATGGCTACACCTTC
D gene: .; clone size: .; J gene: TRBJ2-7; V gene: TRBV18; CDR3 protein: CASSPHRELTYEQYF; CDR3 DNA: TGTGCCAGCTCACCACACAGGGAACTAACCTACGAGCAGTACTTC
D gene: .; clone size: .; J gene: TRBJ2-5; V gene: TRBV28; CDR3 protein: CASRGIIEQYF; CDR3 DNA: TGTGCCAGCCGTGGAATTATAGAGCAGTACTTC
D gene: TRBD1; clone size: .; J gene: TRBJ1-2; V gene: TRBV10-1; CDR3 protein: CASKDRGDTKFYGYTF; CDR3 DNA: TGCGCCAGCAAAGACAGGGGGGATACTAAATTCTATGGCTACACCTTC
D gene: .; clone size: .; J gene: TRBJ2-7; V gene: TRBV6-1; CDR3 protein: CASSEFGRTYEQYF; CDR3 DNA: TGTGCCAGCAGTGAATTTGGCAGAACCTACGAGCAGTACTTC
D gene: .; clone size: .; J gene: TRBJ1-2; V gene: TRBV5-6; CDR3 protein: CASSLGPPLRYGYTF; CDR3 DNA: TGTGCCAGCAGCCTTGGACCGCCTCTTCGCTATGGCTACACCTTC
D gene: .; clone size: .; J gene: TRBJ2-7; V gene: TRBV28; CDR3 protein: CASSWHGGSYEQYF; CDR3 DNA: TGTGCCAGCAGTTGGCATGGGGGTTCCTACGAGCAGTACTTC
D gene: TRBD1; clone size: .; J gene: TRBJ1-5; V gene: TRBV6-1; CDR3 protein: CASRHDRGWNQPQHF; CDR3 DNA: TGTGCCAGCAGACACGACAGGGGTTGGAATCAGCCCCAGCATTTT
D gene: .; clone size: .; J gene: TRBJ2-5; V gene: TRBV6-6; CDR3 protein: CASSYGGIEGTQYF; CDR3 DNA: TGTGCCAGCAGTTACGGCGGGATCGAGGGGACCCAGTACTTC
D gene: .; clone size: .; J gene: TRBJ2-7; V gene: TRBV11-2; CDR3 protein: CASSSNRRIHRGREQYF; CDR3 DNA: TGTGCCAGCAGCTCCAACCGACGGATCCACCGAGGACGGGAGCAGTACTTC
D gene: .; clone size: .; J gene: TRBJ1-1; V gene: TRBV6-1; CDR3 protein: CASRDFNTEAFF; CDR3 DNA: TGTGCCAGCCGGGACTTTAACACTGAAGCTTTCTTT
D gene: TRBD2; clone size: .; J gene: TRBJ2-7; V gene: TRBV7-2; CDR3 protein: CASSLGLAGGREQYF; CDR3 DNA: TGTGCCAGCAGCCTGGGGCTAGCGGGAGGGCGCGAGCAGTACTTC
D gene: .; clone size: .; J gene: TRBJ2-7; V gene: TRBV11-2; CDR3 protein: CASSLRTDNEQYF; CDR3 DNA: TGTGCCAGCAGCTTAAGGACAGACAACGAGCAGTACTTC
D gene: .; clone size: once; J gene: TRBJ1-1; V gene: TRBV2; CDR3 protein: CASSEDRRTEAFF; CDR3 DNA: TGTGCCAGCAGTGAGGACAGAAGGACTGAAGCTTTCTTT
D gene: .; clone size: .; J gene: TRBJ1-5; V gene: TRBV28; CDR3 protein: CASSLPGNSNQPQHF; CDR3 DNA: TGTGCCAGCAGTTTACCGGGGAATAGCAATCAGCCCCAGCATTTT
D gene: .; clone size: .; J gene: TRBJ2-2; V gene: TRBV10-2; CDR3 protein: CASSEGPAANTGELFF; CDR3 DNA: TGCGCCAGCAGCGAGGGACCGGCGGCGAACACCGGGGAGCTGTTTTTT
D gene: TRBD2; clone size: .; J gene: TRBJ2-7; V gene: TRBV5-1; CDR3 protein: CASSQPERGSYEQYF; CDR3 DNA: TGCGCCAGCAGCCAGCCGGAGCGGGGCTCCTACGAGCAGTACTTC
D gene: .; clone size: .; J gene: TRBJ2-7; V gene: TRBV27; CDR3 protein: CASSSPLFPYEQYF; CDR3 DNA: TGTGCCAGCAGTTCGCCGCTCTTTCCCTACGAGCAGTACTTC
D gene: TRBD1; clone size: once; J gene: TRBJ1-4; V gene: TRBV29-1; CDR3 protein: CSVMTGANEKLFF; CDR3 DNA: TGCAGCGTCATGACAGGGGCTAATGAAAAACTGTTTTTT
D gene: TRBD2; clone size: once; J gene: TRBJ2-7; V gene: TRBV11-2; CDR3 protein: CASSSQRGGPYEQYF; CDR3 DNA: TGTGCCAGCAGCTCTCAACGGGGGGGGCCCTACGAGCAGTACTTC
D gene: .; clone size: .; J gene: TRBJ2-7; V gene: TRBV29-1; CDR3 protein: CSVGPQVPGEQYF; CDR3 DNA: TGCAGCGTCGGGCCCCAGGTCCCTGGCGAGCAGTACTTC
D gene: .; clone size: .; J gene: TRBJ1-5; V gene: TRBV10-3; CDR3 protein: CAISGEGNQPQHF; CDR3 DNA: TGTGCCATCAGTGGCGAAGGGAATCAGCCCCAGCATTTT
D gene: TRBD1; clone size: .; J gene: TRBJ2-7; V gene: TRBV19; CDR3 protein: CASSTGTGAYEQYF; CDR3 DNA: TGTGCCAGTAGTACCGGGACAGGGGCCTACGAGCAGTACTTC
D gene: .; clone size: .; J gene: TRBJ1-1; V gene: TRBV10-3; CDR3 protein: CAISQTGEAFF; CDR3 DNA: TGTGCCATCAGTCAAACAGGTGAAGCTTTCTTT
D gene: .; clone size: .; J gene: TRBJ1-4; V gene: TRBV28; CDR3 protein: CASKMTATNEKLFF; CDR3 DNA: TGTGCCAGCAAAATGACAGCAACTAATGAAAAACTGTTTTTT
D gene: TRBD1; clone size: .; J gene: TRBJ1-1; V gene: TRBV29-1; CDR3 protein: CSVGGRTGIITEAFF; CDR3 DNA: TGCAGCGTTGGGGGTAGGACAGGGATTATTACTGAAGCTTTCTTT
D gene: TRBD1; clone size: .; J gene: TRBJ1-1; V gene: TRBV5-8; CDR3 protein: CASSLVGQGPLGTEAFF; CDR3 DNA: TGTGCCAGCAGCTTGGTTGGACAGGGACCGTTGGGCACTGAAGCTTTCTTT
D gene: .; clone size: .; J gene: TRBJ2-7; V gene: TRBV11-2; CDR3 protein: CASSLVTVGYEQYF; CDR3 DNA: TGTGCCAGCAGCTTAGTGACGGTCGGTTACGAGCAGTACTTC
D gene: .; clone size: .; J gene: TRBJ2-2; V gene: TRBV7-2; CDR3 protein: CASSLGPGELFF; CDR3 DNA: TGTGCCAGCAGCTTAGGACCCGGGGAGCTGTTTTTT
D gene: TRBD1; clone size: once; J gene: TRBJ1-1; V gene: TRBV5-6; CDR3 protein: CASTGGQMNTEAFF; CDR3 DNA: TGTGCCAGCACAGGGGGACAGATGAACACTGAAGCTTTCTTT
D gene: TRBD1; clone size: .; J gene: TRBJ1-1; V gene: TRBV18; CDR3 protein: CASSPGQGRTEAFF; CDR3 DNA: TGTGCCAGCTCACCCGGACAGGGAAGAACTGAAGCTTTCTTT
D gene: .; clone size: once; J gene: TRBJ1-1; V gene: TRBV6-6; CDR3 protein: CASSYRGGSTEAFF; CDR3 DNA: TGTGCCAGCAGTTATAGGGGGGGGAGCACTGAAGCTTTCTTT
D gene: TRBD1; clone size: .; J gene: TRBJ2-7; V gene: TRBV19; CDR3 protein: CASSNPGQGFVEQYF; CDR3 DNA: TGTGCCAGTAGTAACCCGGGACAGGGGTTCGTCGAGCAGTACTTC
D gene: .; clone size: .; J gene: TRBJ2-1; V gene: TRBV4-1; CDR3 protein: CASSQVRSNEQFF; CDR3 DNA: TGCGCCAGCAGCCAAGTGAGGTCCAATGAGCAGTTCTTC
D gene: .; clone size: .; J gene: TRBJ2-7; V gene: TRBV23-1; CDR3 protein: CASSHPRGYEQYF; CDR3 DNA: TGCGCCAGCAGTCATCCCAGGGGCTACGAGCAGTACTTC
D gene: TRBD1; clone size: .; J gene: TRBJ1-2; V gene: TRBV7-2; CDR3 protein: CASSLAGDRDYGYTF; CDR3 DNA: TGTGCCAGCAGCTTAGCCGGGGACAGGGACTATGGCTACACCTTC
D gene: .; clone size: .; J gene: TRBJ1-1; V gene: TRBV15; CDR3 protein: CATMEGRDTEAFF; CDR3 DNA: TGTGCCACCATGGAGGGGCGGGACACTGAAGCTTTCTTT